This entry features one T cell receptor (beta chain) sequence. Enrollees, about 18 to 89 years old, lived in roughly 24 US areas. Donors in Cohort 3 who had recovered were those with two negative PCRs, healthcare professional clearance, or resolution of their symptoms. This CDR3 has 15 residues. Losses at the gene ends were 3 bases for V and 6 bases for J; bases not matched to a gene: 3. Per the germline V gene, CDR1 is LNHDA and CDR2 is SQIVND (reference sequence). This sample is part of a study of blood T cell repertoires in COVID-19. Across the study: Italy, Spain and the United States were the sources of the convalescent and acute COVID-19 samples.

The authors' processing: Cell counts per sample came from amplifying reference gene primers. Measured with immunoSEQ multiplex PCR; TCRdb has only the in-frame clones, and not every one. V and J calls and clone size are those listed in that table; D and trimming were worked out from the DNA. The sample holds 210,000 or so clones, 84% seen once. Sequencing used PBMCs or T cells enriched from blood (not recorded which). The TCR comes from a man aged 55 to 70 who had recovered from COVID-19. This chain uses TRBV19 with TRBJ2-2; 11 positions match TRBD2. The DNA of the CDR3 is TGTGCCAGTAGTATTGTAGCGGGGGGGTCCGGGGAGCTGTTTTTT. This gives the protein CASSIVAGGSGELFF.